This T cell receptor (beta chain) comes out of a study of CD8 T cells in Susac syndrome (dated by TCRdb to between 2017 and 2020). The study in broad terms: The study used repertoire sequencing to test whether antigen drove CD8+ T cell activation and differentiation in Susac syndrome. Study-wide findings and limitations: The number of individuals in the TCR sequencing and HLA analysis was acknowledged as relatively small.

Details on this clonotype: Its recognized antigen is unknown. One base away there is no much larger clone; base qualities are not given.

Peripheral blood CD8+ and CD4+ T cells from healthy donors, Susac syndrome patients and multiple sclerosis patients were profiled by high-throughput TCR beta sequencing. The healthy donors served as controls matched for age and sex. Bulk CD8+ and CD4+ T cells were purified by magnetic negative isolation, while CD8+ TEMRA cells were enriched using FACS. Blood was drawn into EDTA tubes, processed within 24 hours, and PBMCs were isolated by density gradient centrifugation. PBMCs intended for TCR sequencing were frozen in liquid nitrogen and were later thawed in a 37 degrees C water bath. Purity of sorted or isolated CD4+, CD8+ and CD8+ TEMRA cells was at least 90%. RNA was extracted using the RNeasy kit, and roughly 0.5 to 1 ug of the RNA was reverse transcribed with random hexamers. The immunoSEQ multiplex PCR assay, which covers 54 Vbeta and 13 Jbeta segments, was used to amplify TCR beta CDR3 regions. Bias from PCR amplification was corrected by using a synthetic template baseline for primer optimization and for computational correction. The source study handled its data this way. Reads were annotated to V, D and J genes per IMGT and analyzed with immunoSEQ Analyzer, keeping only productive sequences. Clonality was calculated as one minus the Shannon entropy normalized by log2 of the number of productive unique sequences. For each patient and control, public and private clones were evaluated among the 100 most prevalent clones. A clone was defined as Susac-specific if it was absent from the healthy and MS cohorts, from 950 to 1,300 published viral clones and from other ImmuneACCESS disease sequences. The public reads were reprocessed in TCRdb via fastp at Q25 and MiXCR, keeping in-frame beta chains. Here each entry gathers all rows of one CDR3 protein and keeps the most common genes and DNA. The V and J calls reflect TCRdb's pipeline rather than the authors' work. The table for this sample lists some 100,000 distinct CDR3 sequences; around 97% of them were counted only once. More than 0.095% of the sample goes to the ten largest clones.

Relative to germline, V is missing 7 bases and J is missing 3 bases, with 13 bases of the junction outside any gene match. Inclusive of the bounding cysteine and phenylalanine, the CDR3 is 17 residues long. The DNA shown is the 51-base CDR3, in frame from base 1. In the germline V gene (reference sequence), CDR1 corresponds to LNHDA and CDR2 to SQIVND. What was sequenced was CD4+ T cells from PBMCs. The TCR comes from a human donor in good health. The chain links TRBV19 with TRBJ2-2, with 8 bases in between that match TRBD1. For the CDR3, the sequence is CASTPMFGRGHTGELFF. DNA sequence: TGTGCCAGTACCCCCATGTTTGGCAGGGGGCACACCGGGGAGCTGTTTTTT.